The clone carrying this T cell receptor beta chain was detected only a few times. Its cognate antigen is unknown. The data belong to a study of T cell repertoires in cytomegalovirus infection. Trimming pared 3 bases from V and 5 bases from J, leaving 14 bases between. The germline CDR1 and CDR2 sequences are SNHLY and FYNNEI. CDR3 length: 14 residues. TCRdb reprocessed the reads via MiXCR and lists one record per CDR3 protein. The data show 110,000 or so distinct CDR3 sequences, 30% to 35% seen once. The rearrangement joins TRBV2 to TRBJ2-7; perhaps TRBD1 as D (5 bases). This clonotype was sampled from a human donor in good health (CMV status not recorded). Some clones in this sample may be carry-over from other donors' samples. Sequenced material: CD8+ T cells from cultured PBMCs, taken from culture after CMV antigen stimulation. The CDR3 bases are TGTGCCAGCAGTGAGGAAAGGGGCCAGAACGAGCAGTACTTC. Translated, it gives CASSEERGQNEQYF.